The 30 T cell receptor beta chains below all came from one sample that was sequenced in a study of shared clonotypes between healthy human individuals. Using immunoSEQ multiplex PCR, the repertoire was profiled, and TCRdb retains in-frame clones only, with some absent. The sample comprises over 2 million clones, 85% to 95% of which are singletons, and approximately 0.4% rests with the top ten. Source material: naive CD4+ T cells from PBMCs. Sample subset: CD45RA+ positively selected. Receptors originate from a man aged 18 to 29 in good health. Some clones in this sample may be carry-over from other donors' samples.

The CDR3 is CAAKKREGSYNEQFF. The CDR3 nucleotides are TGTGCCGCCAAAAAGCGGGAGGGGTCCTACAATGAGCAGTTCTTC. The chain combines TRBV15 with TRBJ2-1; TRBD2 agrees at 10 bases. V lost 11 bases to trimming and J lost 1 base; unmatched junction nucleotides: 8. CDR1 is LNHNV, CDR2 YYDKDF, per germline (reference sequence). This CDR3 is built from 15 residues.

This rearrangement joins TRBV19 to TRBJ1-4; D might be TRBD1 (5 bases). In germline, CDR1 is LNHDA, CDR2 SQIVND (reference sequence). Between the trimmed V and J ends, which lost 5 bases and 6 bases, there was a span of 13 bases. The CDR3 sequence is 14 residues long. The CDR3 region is CASSLGAEDEKLFF. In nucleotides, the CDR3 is TGTGCCAGTAGTCTAGGGGCGGAGGATGAAAAACTGTTTTTT.

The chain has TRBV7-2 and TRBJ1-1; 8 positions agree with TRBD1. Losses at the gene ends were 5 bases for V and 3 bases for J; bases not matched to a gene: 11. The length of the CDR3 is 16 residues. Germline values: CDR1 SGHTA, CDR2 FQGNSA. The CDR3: CASSPPGQVGHTEAFF. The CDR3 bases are TGTGCCAGCAGCCCTCCGGGACAGGTTGGTCACACTGAAGCTTTCTTT.

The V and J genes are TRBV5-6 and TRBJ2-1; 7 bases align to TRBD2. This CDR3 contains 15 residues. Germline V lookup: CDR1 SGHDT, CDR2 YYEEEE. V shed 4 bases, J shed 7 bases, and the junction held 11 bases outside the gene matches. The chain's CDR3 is CASSPLREAPNEQFF. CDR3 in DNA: TGTGCCAGCAGCCCCCTCCGGGAGGCGCCGAATGAGCAGTTCTTC.

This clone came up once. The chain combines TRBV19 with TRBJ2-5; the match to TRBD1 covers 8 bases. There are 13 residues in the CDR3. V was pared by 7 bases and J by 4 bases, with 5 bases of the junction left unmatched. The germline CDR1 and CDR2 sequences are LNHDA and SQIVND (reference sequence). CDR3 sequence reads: CASKTGVGETQYF. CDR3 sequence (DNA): TGTGCCAGTAAGACAGGGGTCGGAGAGACCCAGTACTTC.

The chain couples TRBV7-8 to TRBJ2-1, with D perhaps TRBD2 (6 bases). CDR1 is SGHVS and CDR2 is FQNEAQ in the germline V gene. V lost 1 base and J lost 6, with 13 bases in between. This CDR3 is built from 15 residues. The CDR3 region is CASSLELAYLNEQFF. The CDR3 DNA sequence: TGTGCCAGCAGCTTAGAACTAGCTTATCTCAATGAGCAGTTCTTC.

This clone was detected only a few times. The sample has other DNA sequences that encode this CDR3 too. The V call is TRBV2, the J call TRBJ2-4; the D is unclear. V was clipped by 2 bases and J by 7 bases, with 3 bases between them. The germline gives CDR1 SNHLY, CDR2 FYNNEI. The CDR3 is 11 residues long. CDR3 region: CASSELNIQYF. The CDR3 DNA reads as TGTGCCAGCAGTGAACTGAACATTCAGTACTTC.

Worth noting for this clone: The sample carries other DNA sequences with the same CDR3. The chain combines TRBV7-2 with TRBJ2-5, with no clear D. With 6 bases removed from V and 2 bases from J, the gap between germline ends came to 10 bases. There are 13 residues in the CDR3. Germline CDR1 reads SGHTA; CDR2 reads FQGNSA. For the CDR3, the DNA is TGTGCCAGCAGTCCACGGCCGCAAGAGACCCAGTACTTC. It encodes CASSPRPQETQYF.

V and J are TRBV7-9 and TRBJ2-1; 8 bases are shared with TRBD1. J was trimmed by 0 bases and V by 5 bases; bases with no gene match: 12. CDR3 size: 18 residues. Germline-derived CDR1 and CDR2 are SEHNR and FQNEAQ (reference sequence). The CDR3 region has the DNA TGTGCCAGCAGCACACGCCCCGCAGGGGGCACCTCCTACAATGAGCAGTTCTTC. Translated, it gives CASSTRPAGGTSYNEQFF. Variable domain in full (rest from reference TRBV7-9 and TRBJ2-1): DTGVSQNPRHKITKRGQNVTFRCDPISEHNRLYWYRQTLGQGPEFLTYFQNEAQLEKSRLLSDRFSAERPKGSFSTLEIQRTEQGDSAMYLCASSTRPAGGTSYNEQFFGPGTRLTVL.

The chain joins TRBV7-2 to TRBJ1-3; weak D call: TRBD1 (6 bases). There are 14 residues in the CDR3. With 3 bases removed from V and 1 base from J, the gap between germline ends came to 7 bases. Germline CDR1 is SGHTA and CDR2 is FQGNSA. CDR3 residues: CASSFQGSGNTIYF. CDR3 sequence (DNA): TGTGCCAGCAGCTTCCAGGGGTCTGGAAACACCATATATTTT. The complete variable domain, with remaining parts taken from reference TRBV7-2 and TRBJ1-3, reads GAGVSQSPSNKVTEKGKDVELRCDPISGHTALYWYRQSLGQGLEFLIYFQGNSAPDKSGLPSDRFSAERTGGSVSTLTIQRTQQEDSAVYLCASSFQGSGNTIYFGEGSWLTVV.

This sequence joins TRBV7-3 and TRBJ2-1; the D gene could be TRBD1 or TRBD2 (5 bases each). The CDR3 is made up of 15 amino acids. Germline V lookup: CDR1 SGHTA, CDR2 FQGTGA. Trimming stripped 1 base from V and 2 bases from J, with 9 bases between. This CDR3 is CASSLNGAPYNEQFF. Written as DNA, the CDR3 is TGTGCCAGCAGCTTAAACGGGGCCCCCTACAATGAGCAGTTCTTC.

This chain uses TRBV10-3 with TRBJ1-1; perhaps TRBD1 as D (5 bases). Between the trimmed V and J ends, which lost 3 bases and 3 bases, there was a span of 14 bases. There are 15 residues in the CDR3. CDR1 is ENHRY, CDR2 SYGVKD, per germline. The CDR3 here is CAISDSPRGDTEAFF. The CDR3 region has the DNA TGTGCCATCAGTGACTCCCCACGGGGGGACACTGAAGCTTTCTTT.

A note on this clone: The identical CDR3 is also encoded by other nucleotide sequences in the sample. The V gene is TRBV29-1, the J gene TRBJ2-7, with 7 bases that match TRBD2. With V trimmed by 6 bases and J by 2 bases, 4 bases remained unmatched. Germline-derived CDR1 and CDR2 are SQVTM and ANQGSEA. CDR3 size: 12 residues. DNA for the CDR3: TGCAGCGTGGGGGGAGGGGCCTACGAGCAGTACTTC. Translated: CSVGGGAYEQYF.

As DNA, the CDR3 is TGTGCCATCAATAGCGGCGGGCGCTCTGGAAACACCATATATTTT. It encodes CAINSGGRSGNTIYF. The rearrangement joins TRBV10-3 to TRBJ1-3; D is unclear. The ends were cut back, 7 bases at V and 0 bases at J, with 13 bases in the middle. Germline lookup yields CDR1 ENHRY and CDR2 SYGVKD. The CDR3 covers 15 residues.

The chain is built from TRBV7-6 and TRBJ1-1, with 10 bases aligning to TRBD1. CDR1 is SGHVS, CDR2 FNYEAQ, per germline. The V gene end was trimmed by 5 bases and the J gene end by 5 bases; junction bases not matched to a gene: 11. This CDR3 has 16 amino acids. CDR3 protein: CASSPIDRGLTTEAFF. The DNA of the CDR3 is TGTGCCAGCAGCCCCATTGACAGGGGGCTAACGACTGAAGCTTTCTTT.

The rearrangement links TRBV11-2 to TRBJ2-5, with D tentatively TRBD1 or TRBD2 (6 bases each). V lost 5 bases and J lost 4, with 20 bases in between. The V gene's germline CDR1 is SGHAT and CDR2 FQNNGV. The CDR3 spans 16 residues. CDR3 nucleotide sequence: TGTGCCAGCAGCCCGGGGGCCTCCCGGGGAATAGAGACCCAGTACTTC. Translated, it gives CASSPGASRGIETQYF.

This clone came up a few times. CDR3: CASSVDWADHTEAFF. Written as DNA, the CDR3 is TGTGCCAGCAGCGTAGACTGGGCAGACCACACTGAAGCTTTCTTT. The chain is built from TRBV9 and TRBJ1-1; D gene unclear. V lost 0 bases and J 3 bases, leaving 12 bases between the germline ends. The CDR3 length is 15 residues. Germline V lookup: CDR1 SGDLS, CDR2 YYNGEE.

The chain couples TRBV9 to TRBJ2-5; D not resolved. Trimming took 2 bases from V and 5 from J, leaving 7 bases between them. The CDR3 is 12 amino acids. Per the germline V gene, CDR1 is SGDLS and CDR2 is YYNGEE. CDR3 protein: CASSVFGETQYF. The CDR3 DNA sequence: TGTGCCAGCAGCGTGTTCGGGGAGACCCAGTACTTC. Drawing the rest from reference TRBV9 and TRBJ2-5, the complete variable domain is DSGVTQTPKHLITATGQRVTLRCSPRSGDLSVYWYQQSLDQGLQFLIQYYNGEERAKGNILERFSAQQFPDLHSELNLSSLELGDSALYFCASSVFGETQYFGPGTRLLVL.

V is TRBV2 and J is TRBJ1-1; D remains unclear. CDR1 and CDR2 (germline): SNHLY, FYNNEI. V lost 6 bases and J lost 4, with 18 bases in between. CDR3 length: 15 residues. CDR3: CASRVEEAHGTEAFF. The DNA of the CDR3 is TGTGCCAGCAGGGTCGAGGAGGCCCACGGCACTGAAGCTTTCTTT.

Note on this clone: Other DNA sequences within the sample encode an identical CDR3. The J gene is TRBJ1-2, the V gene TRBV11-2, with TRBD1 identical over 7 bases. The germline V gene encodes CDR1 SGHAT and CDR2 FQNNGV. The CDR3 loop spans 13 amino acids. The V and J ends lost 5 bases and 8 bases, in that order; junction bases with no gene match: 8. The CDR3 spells CASSATGIYGYTF. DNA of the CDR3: TGTGCCAGCAGCGCGACAGGGATATACGGCTACACCTTC.

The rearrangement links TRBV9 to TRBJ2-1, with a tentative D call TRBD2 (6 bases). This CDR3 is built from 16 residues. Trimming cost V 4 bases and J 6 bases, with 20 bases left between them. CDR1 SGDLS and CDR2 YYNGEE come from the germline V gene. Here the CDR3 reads CASSPTTGTLANEQFF. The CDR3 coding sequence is TGTGCCAGCAGCCCGACTACCGGGACTCTCGCCAATGAGCAGTTCTTC.

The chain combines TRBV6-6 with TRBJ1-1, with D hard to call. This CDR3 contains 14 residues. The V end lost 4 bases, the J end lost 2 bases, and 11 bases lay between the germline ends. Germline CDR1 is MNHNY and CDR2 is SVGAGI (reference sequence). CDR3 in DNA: TGTGCCAGCAGTTGGTATGAGGATAACACTGAAGCTTTCTTT. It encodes CASSWYEDNTEAFF.

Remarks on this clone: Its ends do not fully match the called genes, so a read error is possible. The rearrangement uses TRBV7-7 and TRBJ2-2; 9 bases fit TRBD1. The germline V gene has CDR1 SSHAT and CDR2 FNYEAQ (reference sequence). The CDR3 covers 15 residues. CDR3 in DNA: TGTGCCAGCAGCTCCGGGACAGGGAACACCGGGGAGCTGCTTTTT. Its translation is CASSSGTGNTGELLF.

The CDR3 region is CASSSEGGTEAFF. For the CDR3, the DNA is TGCGCCAGCAGCTCGGAGGGGGGAACTGAAGCTTTCTTT. The V and J genes are TRBV5-1 and TRBJ1-1; D perhaps matches TRBD1 (6 bases). Germline CDR1 SGHRS, CDR2 YFSETQ. This CDR3 region has 13 residues. V was cut by 3 bases and J by 5 bases, with 11 bases left in between.

The CDR3 nucleotides read TGCGCCAGCAGCCAAGATTTTGGGGGGGACACTGAAGCTTTCTTT. Protein: CASSQDFGGDTEAFF. The rearrangement links TRBV4-1 to TRBJ1-1; the D gene is possibly TRBD1 (5 bases). The V end was cut by 0 bases, the J end by 3 bases, with 11 bases between. The CDR3 is 15 amino acids. Looked up from germline, CDR1 is MGHRA and CDR2 is YSYEKL.

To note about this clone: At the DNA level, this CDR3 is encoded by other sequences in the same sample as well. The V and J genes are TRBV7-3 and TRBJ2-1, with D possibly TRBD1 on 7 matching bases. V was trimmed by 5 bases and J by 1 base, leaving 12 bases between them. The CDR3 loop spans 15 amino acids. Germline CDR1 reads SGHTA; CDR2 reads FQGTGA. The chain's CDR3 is CASSPQGGSYNEQFF. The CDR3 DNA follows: TGTGCCAGCAGCCCTCAGGGGGGATCCTACAATGAGCAGTTCTTC.

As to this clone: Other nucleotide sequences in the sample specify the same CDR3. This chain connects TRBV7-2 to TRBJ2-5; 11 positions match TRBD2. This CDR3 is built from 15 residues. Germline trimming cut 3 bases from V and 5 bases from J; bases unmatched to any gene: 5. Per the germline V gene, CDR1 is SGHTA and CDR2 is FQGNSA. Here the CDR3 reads CASSFLAGGGETQYF. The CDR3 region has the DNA TGTGCCAGCAGCTTCTTAGCGGGAGGGGGGGAGACCCAGTACTTC.

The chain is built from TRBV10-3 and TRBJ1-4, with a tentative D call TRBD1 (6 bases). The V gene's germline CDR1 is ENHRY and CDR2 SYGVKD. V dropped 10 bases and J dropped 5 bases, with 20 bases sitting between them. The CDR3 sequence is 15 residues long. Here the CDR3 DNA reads TGTGCCAGCCGCCCCGGGTGGGGGGCGAATGAAAAACTGTTTTTT. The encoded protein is CASRPGWGANEKLFF.

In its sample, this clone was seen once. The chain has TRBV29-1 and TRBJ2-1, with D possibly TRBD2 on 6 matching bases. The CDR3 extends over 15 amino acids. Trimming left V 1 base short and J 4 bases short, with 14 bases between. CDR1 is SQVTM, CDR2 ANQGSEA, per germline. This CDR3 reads CSVEGGASAYNEQFF. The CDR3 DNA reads TGCAGCGTTGAAGGAGGGGCTAGCGCGTACAATGAGCAGTTCTTC.

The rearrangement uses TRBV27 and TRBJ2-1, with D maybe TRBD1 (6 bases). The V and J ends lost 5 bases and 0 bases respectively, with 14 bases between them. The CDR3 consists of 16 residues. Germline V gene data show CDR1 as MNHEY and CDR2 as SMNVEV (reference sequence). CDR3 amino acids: CASSPQTGFSYNEQFF. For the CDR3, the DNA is TGTGCCAGCAGTCCTCAAACAGGGTTCTCCTACAATGAGCAGTTCTTC.